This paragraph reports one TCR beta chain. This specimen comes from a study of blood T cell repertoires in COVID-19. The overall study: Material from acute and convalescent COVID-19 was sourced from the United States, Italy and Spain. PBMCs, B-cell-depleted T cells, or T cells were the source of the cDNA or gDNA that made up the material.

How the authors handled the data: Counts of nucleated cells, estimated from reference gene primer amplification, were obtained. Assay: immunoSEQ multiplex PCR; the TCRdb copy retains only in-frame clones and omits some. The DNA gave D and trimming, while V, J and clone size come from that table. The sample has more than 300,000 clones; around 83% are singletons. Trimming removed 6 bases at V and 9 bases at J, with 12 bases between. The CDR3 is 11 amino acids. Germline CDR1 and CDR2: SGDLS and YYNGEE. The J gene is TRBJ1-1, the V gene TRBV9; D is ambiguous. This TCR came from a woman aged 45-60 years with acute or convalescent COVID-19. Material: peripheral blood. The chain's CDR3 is CASTSRTKAFF. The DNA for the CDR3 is TGTGCCAGCACGTCTAGAACGAAAGCTTTCTTT. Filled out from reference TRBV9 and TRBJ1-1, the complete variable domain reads DSGVTQTPKHLITATGQRVTLRCSPRSGDLSVYWYQQSLDQGLQFLIQYYNGEERAKGNILERFSAQQFPDLHSELNLSSLELGDSALYFCASTSRTKAFFGQGTRLTVV.